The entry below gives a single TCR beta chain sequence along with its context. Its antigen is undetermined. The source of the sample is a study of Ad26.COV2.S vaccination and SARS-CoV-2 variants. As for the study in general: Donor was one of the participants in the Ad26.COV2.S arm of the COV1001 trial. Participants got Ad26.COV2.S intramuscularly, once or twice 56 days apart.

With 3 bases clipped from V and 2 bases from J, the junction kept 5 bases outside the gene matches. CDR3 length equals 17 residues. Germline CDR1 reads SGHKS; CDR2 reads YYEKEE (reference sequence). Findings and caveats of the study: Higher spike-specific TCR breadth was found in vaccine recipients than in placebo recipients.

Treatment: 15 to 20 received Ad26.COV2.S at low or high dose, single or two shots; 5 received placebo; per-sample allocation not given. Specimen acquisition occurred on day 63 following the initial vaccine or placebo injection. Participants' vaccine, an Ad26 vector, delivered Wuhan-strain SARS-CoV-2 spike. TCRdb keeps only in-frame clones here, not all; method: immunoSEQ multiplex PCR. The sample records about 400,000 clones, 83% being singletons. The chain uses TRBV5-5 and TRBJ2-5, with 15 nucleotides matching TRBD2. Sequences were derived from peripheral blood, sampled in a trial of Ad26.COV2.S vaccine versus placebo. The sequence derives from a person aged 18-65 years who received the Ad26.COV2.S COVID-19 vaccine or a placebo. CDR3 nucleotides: TGTGCCAGCAGCTCGGGACTAGCGGGGGGTAGGCAAGAGACCCAGTACTTC. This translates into CASSSGLAGGRQETQYF.